This entry concerns a single T cell receptor beta chain. Its antigen is still unknown. Data came from immunoSEQ multiplex PCR; TCRdb stores just in-frame clones and leaves some out. The table has 130,000 to 150,000 clones, roughly 90% seen once; the top ten hold 5.4%. The data originate from a study of T cell responses to AZD1222 COVID-19 vaccine. Study-level points and caveats: Baseline seropositivity characterized only a handful of AZD1222 recipients. Breadth and depth of Spike-specific TCRs rose after two AZD1222 doses.

Deletions cut 5 bases from V and 0 bases from J, with 14 bases between. The CDR3 has 16 amino acids. Germline values: CDR1 MNHNY, CDR2 SVGAGI (reference sequence). The receptor was derived from an adult who received the MenACWY meningococcal vaccine as a control. The source material was peripheral blood, sampled 28 days after the second dose of the MenACWY control vaccine. The chain couples TRBV6-6 to TRBJ1-3; D gene uncertain. The CDR3 nucleotides are TGTGCCAGCAGTCGATTCAGCCAGAGCTCTGGAAACACCATATATTTT. This encodes CASSRFSQSSGNTIYF.